This T cell receptor (beta chain) was sequenced in a study of post-analysis software for immune sequencing data. For the study at large: Clinical courses comprised relapsing-remitting, secondary progressive and progressive-relapsing multiple sclerosis.

Prepared libraries of TCR beta cDNA carried unique molecular identifiers. From the PCR reads, TCRdb called clonotypes with MiXCR, one entry per CDR3 protein. The table records about 260,000 distinct CDR3 sequences, 35% to 40% of them present only once. Sequencing used blood. This sequence was found in a girl aged 10 to 17 with multiple sclerosis.

CDR3 nucleotide sequence: TGTGCCAGTAGTATCGGGGCAGGCACTGAAGCTTTCTTT. Translation: CASSIGAGTEAFF. The chain links TRBV19 to TRBJ1-1, with D possibly TRBD1 on 5 matching bases. Germline V CDR1 and CDR2: LNHDA, SQIVND (reference sequence). This CDR3 is 13 amino acids long. V was cut by 3 bases and J by 4 bases, with 9 bases left in between.